What follows are 22 T cell receptor beta chains derived from one specimen sequenced in a study of T cells in Graves' hyperthyroidism and ophthalmopathy. There were TCR beta CDR3 regions amplified from RNA transcripts. Using the HTBI primer set, a first-round RT-PCR was run on the TCR CDR3. TCRdb analysed the multiplex PCR reads with MiXCR anew, one entry per CDR3 protein. The table lists 350,000 or so distinct CDR3 sequences, roughly a fifth of them singletons. Sequencing was done on a sample of blood. All receptors derive from a woman aged 50 to 60 with Graves' hyperthyroidism.

This clonotype occurred many times. V and J are TRBV20-1 and TRBJ2-1; 8 nucleotides agree with TRBD1. From germline, CDR1 is DFQATT and CDR2 SNEGSKA (reference sequence). The CDR3 is 14 amino acids. V shed 5 bases, J shed 3 bases, and the junction held 6 bases outside the gene matches. The DNA of the CDR3 is TGCAGTGCTGAGGCAGGGGGCAACTACAATGAGCAGTTCTTC. This translates into CSAEAGGNYNEQFF.

This clonotype was picked up many times. This rearrangement joins TRBV7-9 to TRBJ2-1; D tentatively reads TRBD1 or TRBD2 (5 bases each). The CDR3 runs to 15 residues. V was clipped by 1 base and J by 2 bases, with 9 bases between them. Germline CDR1 SEHNR, CDR2 FQNEAQ (reference sequence). CDR3 bases: TGTGCCAGCAGCTTAGGAGGGGTACCCTACAATGAGCAGTTCTTC. Translation gives CASSLGGVPYNEQFF. The full variable domain, its missing parts supplied by reference TRBV7-9 and TRBJ2-1, is DTGVSQNPRHKITKRGQNVTFRCDPISEHNRLYWYRQTLGQGPEFLTYFQNEAQLEKSRLLSDRFSAERPKGSFSTLEIQRTEQGDSAMYLCASSLGGVPYNEQFFGPGTRLTVL.

This clonotype was seen at least ten times. The CDR3 protein is CASSVAAGPADTQYF. In DNA form, the CDR3 reads TGTGCCAGCAGCGTAGCAGCGGGACCGGCAGATACGCAGTATTTT. This chain uses TRBV9 with TRBJ2-3; 7 bases fit TRBD2. Germline V gene lookup returns CDR1 SGDLS and CDR2 YYNGEE. The CDR3 contains 15 residues. The V and J ends lost 0 bases and 4 bases, in that order; junction bases with no gene match: 5. The full variable domain, in which reference TRBV9 and TRBJ2-3 provide the parts outside the CDR3, is DSGVTQTPKHLITATGQRVTLRCSPRSGDLSVYWYQQSLDQGLQFLIQYYNGEERAKGNILERFSAQQFPDLHSELNLSSLELGDSALYFCASSVAAGPADTQYFGPGTRLTVL.

This clonotype was counted ten times or more. The chain recombines TRBV7-9 with TRBJ2-7; 7 bases align to TRBD1. Germline V gives CDR1 SEHNR, CDR2 FQNEAQ (reference sequence). The CDR3 is 16 residues long. The J segment lost 6 bases and the V segment lost 2 bases, leaving 13 bases of the junction unmatched. The CDR3 reads CASSLSGTASLGEQYF. The CDR3 nucleotides read TGTGCCAGCAGCTTATCCGGGACAGCTTCTTTGGGCGAGCAGTACTTC.

This clonotype was detected many times. This chain joins TRBV11-2 and TRBJ2-1, with D possibly TRBD2 on 6 matching bases. Trimming stripped 2 bases from V and 1 base from J, with 12 bases between. This CDR3 spans 16 amino acids. Germline assignment: CDR1 SGHAT and CDR2 FQNNGV. The CDR3 is CASSLLRGRSYNEQFF. The DNA of the CDR3 is TGTGCCAGCAGCTTATTGCGGGGAAGGTCCTACAATGAGCAGTTCTTC.

The chain has TRBV28 and TRBJ2-1; 12 bases match TRBD2. The CDR3 is 15 amino acids. The V gene's germline CDR1 is MDHEN and CDR2 SYDVKM. V shed 4 bases, J shed 7 bases, and the junction held 5 bases outside the gene matches. The CDR3 coding sequence is TGTGCCAGCAGTTCTCTAGGGACTAGCGGGAATGAGCAGTTCTTC. This codes for CASSSLGTSGNEQFF.

This clonotype was recorded at least ten times. The chain uses TRBV12-3 or TRBV12-4 and TRBJ1-1; D possibly corresponds to TRBD1 (5 bases). Trimming took 7 bases from V and 8 from J, leaving 17 bases between them. This CDR3 has 13 amino acids. As DNA, the CDR3 is TGTGCCAGCACTTCGACAGTGGGAGGCGAAGCTTTCTTT. Translation: CASTSTVGGEAFF.

To note about this clonotype: Germline is not matched at one junction end, which may reflect a read error. The chain has TRBV5-5 and TRBJ2-1, with D tentatively TRBD2 (5 bases). The germline CDR1 and CDR2 sequences are SGHKS and YYEKEE (reference sequence). This CDR3 is built from 17 residues. CDR3 in DNA: TGCGCCAGCAGCTTGCAGATCTCAGCGAGAGGGAGAGATGAGCAGTTCTTC. Translating gives CASSLQISARGRDEQFF.

Turning to this clonotype: At one end, the junction sequence differs from germline, possibly due to a read error. The V gene is TRBV4-1, the J gene TRBJ1-4; D remains unclear. This CDR3 spans 14 amino acids. CDR1 and CDR2 from the germline V gene are MGHRA and YSYEKL. This CDR3 reads CASSQGLFRRKLSF. CDR3 bases: TGCGCCAGCAGCCAGGGATTGTTCAGGCGAAAACTGTCTTTT.

This clonotype was seen ten or more times. This chain uses TRBV5-6 with TRBJ2-3, with D perhaps TRBD1 or TRBD2 (7 bases each). The CDR3 spans 15 residues. Trimming cost V 4 bases and J 5 bases, with 17 bases left between them. CDR1 is SGHDT and CDR2 is YYEEEE in the germline V gene. The CDR3 region is CASSPGTAGLDTQYF. In DNA, the CDR3 is TGTGCCAGCAGCCCTGGGACAGCGGGGTTAGATACGCAGTATTTT.

This clonotype was observed at least ten times. J is TRBJ2-3 and V is TRBV28, with 13 bases aligning to TRBD2. V lost 6 bases to trimming and J lost 4 bases; unmatched junction nucleotides: 10. The CDR3 is 17 amino acids. CDR1 and CDR2 (germline): MDHEN, SYDVKM. In DNA, the CDR3 is TGTGCCAGCAGCCCCTCACCCGGACTAGCGGGGGCAGATACGCAGTATTTT. It translates to CASSPSPGLAGADTQYF.

In its sample, this clonotype was seen a few times. The chain joins TRBV19 to TRBJ1-1; no firm D call. The CDR3 loop spans 14 amino acids. V was cut by 8 bases and J by 1 base, with 14 bases left in between. Germline V gene sequence: CDR1 LNHDA, CDR2 SQIVND (reference sequence). The DNA of the CDR3 is TGTGCCAGTCAAGAGGGCAGTTCGAACACTGAAGCTTTCTTT. Translation: CASQEGSSNTEAFF.

This clonotype was counted only a few times. The chain uses TRBV7-9 and TRBJ2-7; a weak D match, TRBD1 (6 bases). Germline CDR1 is SEHNR and CDR2 is FQNEAQ (reference sequence). The CDR3 loop spans 14 amino acids. Trimming took off 2 bases at V and 2 bases at J, with 10 bases between the two ends. In DNA form, the CDR3 reads TGTGCCAGCAGCTTATCAACAGGGACCTACGAGCAGTACTTC. It yields the protein CASSLSTGTYEQYF.

This clonotype was counted many times. This chain connects TRBV29-1 to TRBJ2-7; unclear D gene. The CDR3 covers 11 residues. V gave up 7 bases and J gave up 2 bases, with 9 bases separating them. The germline V gene has CDR1 SQVTM and CDR2 ANQGSEA. The CDR3 sequence: CSARVAYEQYF. The CDR3, as DNA: TGCAGCGCCCGGGTCGCCTACGAGCAGTACTTC.

Comment on this clonotype: This may be a read error, as it is one base from a much larger clone. The chain carries TRBV20-1 and TRBJ2-1; 12 bases match TRBD2. The CDR3 is 15 amino acids. From germline, CDR1 is DFQATT and CDR2 SNEGSKA (reference sequence). After removal of 2 bases from V and 6 bases from J, the junction contained 5 bases not matched to a gene. The CDR3 bases are TGCAGTGCTAGAAAGACTAGCGGGAGCCCCAATGAGCAGTTCTTC. This gives the protein CSARKTSGSPNEQFF.

In this sample, this clonotype turned up many times. This chain connects TRBV28 to TRBJ1-1; no definite D call. Germline CDR1 reads MDHEN; CDR2 reads SYDVKM. V was trimmed by 6 bases and J by 1 base, leaving 9 bases between them. The length of the CDR3 is 13 residues. CDR3 DNA sequence: TGTGCCAGCAGATCCTTTGCGAACACTGAAGCTTTCTTT. Protein sequence: CASRSFANTEAFF. Drawing the rest from reference TRBV28 and TRBJ1-1, the complete variable domain is DVKVTQSSRYLVKRTGEKVFLECVQDMDHENMFWYRQDPGLGLRLIYFSYDVKMKEKGDIPEGYSVSREKKERFSLILESASTNQTSMYLCASRSFANTEAFFGQGTRLTVV.

This clonotype was observed many times. V is TRBV18 and J is TRBJ1-6, with 9 bases lining up with TRBD1. There are 16 residues in the CDR3. CDR1 KGHSH and CDR2 LQKENI come from the germline V gene. V was clipped by 2 bases and J by 5 bases; unmatched bases: 4. The CDR3 is CASSPTGQGNNSPLHF. The CDR3 bases are TGTGCCAGCTCACCAACCGGACAGGGGAATAATTCACCCCTCCACTTT. Full variable domain (missing parts from reference TRBV18 and TRBJ1-6): NAGVMQNPRHLVRRRGQEARLRCSPMKGHSHVYWYRQLPEEGLKFMVYLQKENIIDESGMPKERFSAEFPKEGPSILRIQQVVRGDSAAYFCASSPTGQGNNSPLHFGNGTRLTVT.

The chain links TRBV28 to TRBJ1-5, with D possibly being TRBD1 (5 bases). The CDR3 is 15 residues long. Germline V gene data show CDR1 as MDHEN and CDR2 as SYDVKM. The V end lost 2 bases, the J end lost 0 bases, and 8 bases lay between the germline ends. CDR3 loop: CASSLLGGSNQPQHF. The DNA of the CDR3 is TGTGCCAGCAGTTTACTCGGGGGTAGCAATCAGCCCCAGCATTTT.

The chain joins TRBV20-1 to TRBJ1-5, with TRBD1 matching over 7 bases. This CDR3 is 14 amino acids long. The junction had 3 bases not matched to a gene; V was cut back by 0 bases and J by 4 bases. Germline V gives CDR1 DFQATT, CDR2 SNEGSKA (reference sequence). The CDR3 coding sequence is TGCAGTGCTAGAGACGACAGGGTAAATCAGCCCCAGCATTTT. Its protein product is CSARDDRVNQPQHF.

This clonotype was counted only a few times. Likely a read error: the CDR3 ends without its conserved phenylalanine or tryptophan. The V call is TRBV30, the J call TRBJ1-2; 7 nucleotides align to TRBD1. The CDR3 sequence is 14 residues long. J was trimmed by 6 bases and V by 4 bases; bases with no gene match: 11. Germline CDR1 is GTSNPN and CDR2 is SVGIG (reference sequence). CDR3: CAWMERQGVDGYTS. CDR3 DNA: TGTGCCTGGATGGAACGACAGGGTGTTGATGGCTACACCTCC.

The table lists this clonotype with many counts. This rearrangement joins TRBV20-1 to TRBJ2-1; 16 nucleotides match TRBD2. Germline-derived CDR1 and CDR2 are DFQATT and SNEGSKA (reference sequence). The CDR3 spans 18 residues. Trimming cost V 6 bases and J 0 bases; bases outside gene matches: 8. The CDR3, as DNA: TGCAGTGCGCTCATGGGACTAGCGGGAGGGAGCTCCTACAATGAGCAGTTCTTC. It is translated as CSALMGLAGGSSYNEQFF.

This clonotype was seen ten or more times. V gene TRBV12-3 or TRBV12-4 combines with J gene TRBJ1-5, with a weak D call TRBD1 (6 bases). Trimming left V 7 bases short and J 6 bases short, with 13 bases between. CDR3 length: 13 residues. CDR3 sequence reads: CASTKKGGQPQHF. CDR3 DNA: TGTGCCAGCACCAAGAAGGGGGGTCAGCCCCAGCATTTT.